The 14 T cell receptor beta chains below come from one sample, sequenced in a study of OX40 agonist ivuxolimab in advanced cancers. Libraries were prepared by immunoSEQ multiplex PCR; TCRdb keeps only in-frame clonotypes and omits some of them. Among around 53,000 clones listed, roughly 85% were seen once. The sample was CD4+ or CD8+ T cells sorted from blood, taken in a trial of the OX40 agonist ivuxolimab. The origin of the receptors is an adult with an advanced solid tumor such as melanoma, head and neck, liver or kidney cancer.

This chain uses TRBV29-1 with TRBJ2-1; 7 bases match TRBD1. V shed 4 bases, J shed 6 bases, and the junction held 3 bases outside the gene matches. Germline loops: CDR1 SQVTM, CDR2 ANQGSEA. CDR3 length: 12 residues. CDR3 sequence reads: CSVGGGGNEQFF. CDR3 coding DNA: TGCAGCGTTGGAGGGGGCGGCAATGAGCAGTTCTTC.

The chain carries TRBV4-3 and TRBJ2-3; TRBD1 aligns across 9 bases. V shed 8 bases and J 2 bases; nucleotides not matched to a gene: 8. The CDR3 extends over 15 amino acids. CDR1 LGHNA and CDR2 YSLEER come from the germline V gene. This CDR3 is CASSGTGILTDTQYF. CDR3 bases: TGCGCCAGCTCCGGGACAGGGATACTCACAGATACGCAGTATTTT.

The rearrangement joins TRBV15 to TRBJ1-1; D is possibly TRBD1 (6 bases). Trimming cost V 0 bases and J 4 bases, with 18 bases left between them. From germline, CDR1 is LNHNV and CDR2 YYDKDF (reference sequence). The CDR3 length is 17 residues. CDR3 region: CATSRDRSGGMGTEAFF. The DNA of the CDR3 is TGTGCCACCAGCAGAGATCGGTCTGGGGGCATGGGCACTGAAGCTTTCTTT.

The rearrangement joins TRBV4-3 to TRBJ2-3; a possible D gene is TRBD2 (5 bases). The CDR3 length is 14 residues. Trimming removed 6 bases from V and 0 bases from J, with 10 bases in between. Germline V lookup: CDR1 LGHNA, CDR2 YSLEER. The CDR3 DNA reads TGCGCCAGCAGTTCGGGGTCTAGCACAGATACGCAGTATTTT. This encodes CASSSGSSTDTQYF.

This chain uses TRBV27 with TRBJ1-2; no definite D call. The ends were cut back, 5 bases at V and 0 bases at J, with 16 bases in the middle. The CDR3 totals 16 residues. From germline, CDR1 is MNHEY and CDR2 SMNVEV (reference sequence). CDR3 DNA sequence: TGTGCCAGCAGTCCCCACTGGACGGAAGCTAACTATGGCTACACCTTC. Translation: CASSPHWTEANYGYTF.

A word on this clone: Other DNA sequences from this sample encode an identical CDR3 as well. CDR3 nucleotides: TGCGCCAGCAGCCAAGATGGCGGTTCACCCCTCCACTTT. Translated, it gives CASSQDGGSPLHF. The rearrangement joins TRBV4-3 to TRBJ1-6; D is ambiguous. The CDR3 extends over 13 amino acids. The ends were cut back, 0 bases at V and 9 bases at J, with 6 bases in the middle. Germline CDR1 and CDR2: LGHNA and YSLEER.

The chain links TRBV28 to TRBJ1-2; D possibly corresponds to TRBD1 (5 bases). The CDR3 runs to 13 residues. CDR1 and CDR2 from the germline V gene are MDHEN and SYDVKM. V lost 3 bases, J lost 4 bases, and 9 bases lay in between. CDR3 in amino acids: CASSLGLLYGYTF. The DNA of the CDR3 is TGTGCCAGCAGTTTGGGACTCCTCTATGGCTACACCTTC.

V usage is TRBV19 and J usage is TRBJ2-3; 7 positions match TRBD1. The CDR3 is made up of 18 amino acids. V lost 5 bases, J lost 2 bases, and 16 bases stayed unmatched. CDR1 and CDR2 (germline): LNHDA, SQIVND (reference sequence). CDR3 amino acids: CASSLYNWDSLSTDTQYF. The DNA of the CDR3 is TGTGCCAGTAGTCTCTATAATTGGGACAGCCTTTCCACAGATACGCAGTATTTT.

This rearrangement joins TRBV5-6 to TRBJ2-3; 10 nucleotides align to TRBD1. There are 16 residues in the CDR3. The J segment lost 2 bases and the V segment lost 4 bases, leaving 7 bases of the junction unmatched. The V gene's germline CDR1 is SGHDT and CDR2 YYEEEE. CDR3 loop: CASSPAGTGDTDTQYF. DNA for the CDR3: TGTGCCAGCAGCCCGGCAGGGACAGGGGACACAGATACGCAGTATTTT.

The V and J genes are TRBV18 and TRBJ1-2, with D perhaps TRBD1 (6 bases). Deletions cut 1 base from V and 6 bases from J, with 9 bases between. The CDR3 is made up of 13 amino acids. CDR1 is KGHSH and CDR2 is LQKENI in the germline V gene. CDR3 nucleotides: TGTGCCAGCTCACCACTCGGGGGGCATGGCTACACCTTC. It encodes CASSPLGGHGYTF.

The CDR3 sequence: CASSQARTAGTEAFF. In DNA, the CDR3 is TGCGCCAGCAGCCAAGCACGAACAGCGGGAACTGAAGCTTTCTTT. The chain couples TRBV4-3 to TRBJ1-1; the D is unclear. Germline loops: CDR1 LGHNA, CDR2 YSLEER. The CDR3 has 15 residues. V lost 1 base and J 5 bases, leaving 14 bases between the germline ends.

The CDR3 loop is CASSQGATEAFF. As DNA, the CDR3 is TGTGCCAGCAGCCAGGGGGCAACTGAAGCTTTCTTT. The rearrangement joins TRBV6-1 to TRBJ1-1; TRBD1 aligns across 8 bases. Germline V gene lookup returns CDR1 MNHNS and CDR2 SASEGT. The J segment lost 5 bases and the V segment lost 6 bases, leaving 2 bases of the junction unmatched. The CDR3 has 12 amino acids.

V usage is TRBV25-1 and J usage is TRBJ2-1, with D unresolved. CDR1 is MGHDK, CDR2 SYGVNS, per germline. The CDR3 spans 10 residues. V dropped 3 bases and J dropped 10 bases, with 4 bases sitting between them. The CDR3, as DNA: TGTGCCAGCAGTGAGGGCGAGCAGTTCTTC. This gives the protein CASSEGEQFF. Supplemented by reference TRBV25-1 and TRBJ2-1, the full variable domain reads EADIYQTPRYLVIGTGKKITLECSQTMGHDKMYWYQQDPGMELHLIHYSYGVNSTEKGDLSSESTVSRIRTEHFPLTLESARPSHTSQYLCASSEGEQFFGPGTRLTVL.

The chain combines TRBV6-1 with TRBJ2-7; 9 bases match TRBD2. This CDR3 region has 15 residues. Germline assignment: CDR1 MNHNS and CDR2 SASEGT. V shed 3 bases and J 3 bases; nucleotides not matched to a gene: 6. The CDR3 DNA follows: TGTGCCAGCAGTGAGCCTAGCGGGGCGCTCTACGAGCAGTACGTC. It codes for CASSEPSGALYEQYV.